The sequence of this TCR beta chain was determined in a study of human T cells and chemical hapten exposure (dated by TCRdb to the early 2020s). As for the study more broadly: For sensitization, 2% DPC in acetone was applied to a 2 cm by 2 cm area of upper inner arm skin. This study followed changes in the peripheral blood TCR repertoire in vivo during primary and secondary sensitization of alopecia patients to the hapten diphenylcyclopropenone (DPC). Patients additionally received weekly therapeutic DPC doses to the scalp throughout the approximately 22-week study period. Alopecia areata with under or over 50% scalp involvement, alopecia totalis and alopecia universalis were represented in the patient cohort, which was mostly female. The libraries were sequenced as a pool, and the TCR yield per sample differed mostly because of small variations in library volumes within the pool. About 29 alopecia patients gave blood for TCR sequencing at one to four time points (pre-sensitization, 2, 6 and 24 weeks). Patch tests used Finn chambers with 0.01% DPC on the upper back, scored after 6 days by International Contact Dermatitis Research Group standards. Patient blood was sampled pre-sensitization (week 0) and at 2, 6 and about 24 weeks after DPC sensitization.

CDR1 and CDR2 (SGHVS, FQNEAQ) derive from the germline V gene. V loses 5 bases at its end and J loses 0 bases; junction bases beyond the gene matches: 9. The CDR3 runs 18 residues from the cysteine to the phenylalanine. Just CDR3 DNA is preserved here, 54 bases in frame from base 1. Library preparation was by RACE. Sequenced on a NextSeq 500. During library preparation, unique molecular identifiers were attached to individual cDNA molecules so that TCRs could be counted quantitatively and reproducibly. Each blood RNA sample was used to sequence both TCR alpha and TCR beta chains. The study's own analysis went as follows. A median of roughly 100,000 TCRs per sample was observed, with a range of about 23,224 to 690,600. The Decombinator software suite was used to annotate V, J and CDR3 in the TCR reads. Every sample was subsampled to the same number of TCRs (28,000) for the PS versus PT1 abundance plots. TCRs were defined as expanded if absent before sensitization and observed at least eight times at the 2-week time point. Clones were called with MiXCR by TCRdb after fastp trimmed the public reads at Q25, and only in-frame beta chains were retained. For every CDR3 protein sequence, its rows merge into one entry that carries the most common genes and DNA. Clone size and V and J calls follow TCRdb, not the original study. The sample table shows a few hundred thousand distinct CDR3 sequences, and about 6.9% are seen once. Jointly, the top ten make up approximately 5.4% of the sample.

The investigation overall reported the following: The number of TCRs above 1 in 1000 frequency did not change with DPC sensitization; there was no evidence of global repertoire structure alterations. A positive correlation was found between the number of PT1 expanded TCRs and patch test score, with significance reached at thresholds 8, 16 and 32 but not 4. Because every patient had alopecia, a presumed autoimmune disease, the patients' immune response might differ from that of healthy individuals. Expanded TCRs formed significantly more large CDR3 similarity clusters than pre-sensitization or healthy control sets, consistent with antigen-driven responses. Repeated subsampling changed both the strength of the expansion versus patch-test correlation and the threshold at which the correlation became significant.

The table lists this clonotype with a few counts. What antigen it recognizes has not been identified. No much larger clone exists at a distance of one base, and base qualities are not known. Explained via the paper, the time point label denotes: patch test 2, 6 weeks after DPC sensitization. The treatment or condition label for this specimen denotes: therapeutic diphenylcyclopropenone sensitization with weekly scalp DPC. At each patch-test visit, blood was drawn before the patch test was applied. Patients were considered eligible if aged 18 to 70, diagnosed with alopecia and deemed suitable for DPC therapy, and patients were excluded if pregnant. Total RNA was extracted from unfractionated whole blood collected in Tempus Blood RNA tubes.

Sequences were derived from whole blood, sampled in connection with sensitization to the hapten diphenylcyclopropenone (DPC). The chain uses TRBV7-8 and TRBJ2-6, with 8 central nucleotides matching TRBD1. The TCR was taken from a woman aged 18 to 35 with alopecia areata. Some clones in this sample may be carry-over from other donors' samples. The CDR3 has the sequence CASSPGTGAISGANVLTF. The sequence in DNA is TGTGCCAGCAGCCCGGGGACAGGTGCAATCTCTGGGGCCAACGTCCTGACTTTC.